Shown below are 19 T cell receptor beta chains from a single sample sequenced in a study of CD8+ T cells in alopecia areata (dated by TCRdb to between 2017 and 2018). Library method: the immunoSEQ multiplex PCR assay. RNA was extracted from all samples and reverse transcribed into cDNA as template for TCR sequencing. TCRdb took this table from immuneACCESS and kept in-frame rearrangements with V and J called. Such tables lack part of the clones; where checked against another copy, unresolved V genes explain under half of the gap, and the rest is unexplained. This sample comprises almost 250,000 clones, less than 80% of them detected only once. Approximately 1.2% of the sample rests with the top ten. The sample's time point label, decoded: baseline before oral tofacitinib. This specimen consisted of CD4+ T cells sorted from blood, obtained at week 0. Receptor source: a human donor with alopecia areata.

Regarding this clone: The sample contains more than one DNA sequence encoding this CDR3. The rearrangement links TRBV2 to TRBJ2-3; the D is unclear. Germline lookup yields CDR1 SNHLY and CDR2 FYNNEI. V lost 3 bases and J lost 1, with 8 bases in between. This CDR3 contains 14 residues. The CDR3 nucleotides read TGTGCCAGCAGTGAGGGCACCCGCACAGATACGCAGTATTTT. Its protein is CASSEGTRTDTQYF.

This chain connects TRBV7-2 to TRBJ1-6, with D possibly TRBD1 on 5 matching bases. The ends were cut back, 7 bases at V and 9 bases at J, with 13 bases in the middle. Germline lookup yields CDR1 SGHTA and CDR2 FQGNSA. The CDR3 consists of 13 residues. The CDR3 DNA follows: TGTGCCAGCACTGGGACCGGGCTTTCACCCCTCCACTTT. Its translation is CASTGTGLSPLHF.

This chain uses TRBV5-6 with TRBJ1-2; 8 bases agree with TRBD1. V lost 2 bases and J lost 3; bases outside the gene matches: 6. This CDR3 contains 15 residues. CDR1 SGHDT and CDR2 YYEEEE come from the germline V gene. CDR3 region: CASSFGQGHDYGYTF. The CDR3 coding sequence is TGTGCCAGCAGCTTCGGACAGGGCCACGACTATGGCTACACCTTC.

In regard to this clone: The identical CDR3 is also encoded by other nucleotide sequences in the sample. The rearrangement links TRBV30 to TRBJ2-5; 10 bases fit TRBD2. With V trimmed by 0 bases and J by 2 bases, 0 bases remained unmatched. CDR3 length: 14 amino acids. The V gene's germline CDR1 is GTSNPN and CDR2 SVGIG (reference sequence). CDR3: CAWSVLAGQETQYF. As DNA, the CDR3 is TGTGCCTGGAGTGTACTAGCGGGGCAAGAGACCCAGTACTTC.

CDR3 residues: CATGQGALETQYF. The CDR3, as DNA: TGTGCCACCGGACAGGGGGCCTTGGAGACCCAGTACTTC. The chain carries TRBV15 and TRBJ2-5, with 11 positions matching TRBD1. This CDR3 region has 13 residues. Per the germline V gene, CDR1 is LNHNV and CDR2 is YYDKDF (reference sequence). Unmatched junction bases numbered 4, after V lost 8 bases and J lost 5 bases.

The J gene is TRBJ2-1, the V gene TRBV4-2; 10 bases line up with TRBD1. Germline CDR1 reads LGHNA; CDR2 reads YNFKEQ. The trim removed 1 base at V and 7 bases at J, leaving 4 bases unmatched. The CDR3 totals 15 residues. The CDR3 loop reads CASSQGQGAWNEQFF. CDR3 in DNA: TGTGCCAGCAGCCAAGGACAGGGGGCTTGGAATGAGCAGTTCTTC.

This clone was counted only a few times. The J gene is TRBJ1-2, the V gene TRBV29-1, with a possible D match to TRBD1 (6 bases). Trimming took 3 bases from V and 6 from J, leaving 8 bases between them. Germline assignment: CDR1 SQVTM and CDR2 ANQGSEA. There are 11 residues in the CDR3. The CDR3 DNA reads as TGCAGCGTTGACAGGGGTAATGGCTACACCTTC. Translation gives CSVDRGNGYTF.

CDR3 sequence (DNA): TGCGCCAGCAGCTTGGACAAAAACTATGGCTACACCTTC. Its protein product is CASSLDKNYGYTF. V usage is TRBV5-1 and J usage is TRBJ1-2; no clear D gene. Germline V gives CDR1 SGHRS, CDR2 YFSETQ. The CDR3 has 13 residues. Trimming took off 0 bases at V and 2 bases at J, with 5 bases between the two ends.

This clone turned up a few times. The V gene is TRBV6-1, the J gene TRBJ1-1; perhaps TRBD1 as D (5 bases). The CDR3 consists of 14 residues. V was shortened by 6 bases and J by 1 base, with 12 bases between the two germline ends. Germline CDR1 and CDR2: MNHNS and SASEGT. CDR3 sequence reads: CASRRHGGNTEAFF. The CDR3 nucleotides are TGTGCCAGCAGGAGGCACGGGGGGAACACTGAAGCTTTCTTT.

The chain employs TRBV5-1 and TRBJ2-7; D is undetermined. Deletions cut 0 bases from V and 4 bases from J, with 11 bases between. Germline CDR1 and CDR2: SGHRS and YFSETQ. The CDR3 runs 14 residues. The DNA of the CDR3 is TGCGCCAGCAGCTTGGAGAACCAGCGTTACGAGCAGTACTTC. It is translated as CASSLENQRYEQYF.

This clone was picked up one time. The J gene is TRBJ2-4, the V gene TRBV29-1; TRBD2 matches 8 bases. The germline V gene encodes CDR1 SQVTM and CDR2 ANQGSEA. The CDR3 is 11 residues long. Losses at the gene ends were 6 bases for V and 7 bases for J; bases not matched to a gene: 2. The CDR3 region has the DNA TGCAGCGTAGCGGGGGCCAACATTCAGTACTTC. Its translation: CSVAGANIQYF.

This clone was recorded a few times. This chain connects TRBV10-3 to TRBJ2-7; 9 bases fit TRBD1. The CDR3 contains 16 residues. Germline assignment: CDR1 ENHRY and CDR2 SYGVKD. V lost 2 bases to trimming and J lost 4 bases; unmatched junction nucleotides: 9. The CDR3: CAISETSGTGRYEQYF. The DNA for the CDR3 is TGTGCCATCAGTGAGACCTCCGGGACAGGGAGATACGAGCAGTACTTC.

The V gene is TRBV29-1, the J gene TRBJ2-7, with D tentatively TRBD1 or TRBD2 (5 bases each). The CDR3 is made up of 13 amino acids. CDR1 is SQVTM and CDR2 is ANQGSEA in the germline V gene. V was cut by 4 bases and J by 0 bases, with 10 bases left in between. This CDR3 is CSVATGPSYEQYF. In DNA, the CDR3 is TGCAGCGTTGCAACGGGACCCTCCTACGAGCAGTACTTC.

The V call is TRBV29-1, the J call TRBJ2-3, with D possibly being TRBD1 (6 bases). The CDR3 runs to 13 residues. From germline, CDR1 is SQVTM and CDR2 ANQGSEA. V lost 6 bases, J lost 2 bases, and 12 bases lay in between. The CDR3 loop is CSVVAGATDTQYF. The DNA for the CDR3 is TGCAGCGTGGTGGCAGGGGCCACAGATACGCAGTATTTT.

The gene calls are TRBV2 and TRBJ2-7; perhaps D is TRBD1 or TRBD2 (6 bases each). This CDR3 has 12 residues. Germline V gene data show CDR1 as SNHLY and CDR2 as FYNNEI. Trimming removed 8 bases at V and 2 bases at J, with 10 bases between. Here the CDR3 reads CASRGDTYEQYF. The CDR3 nucleotides are TGTGCCAGCCGCGGGGACACCTACGAGCAGTACTTC.

DNA of the CDR3: TGTGCCAGCAGCACGGGACAGGGGAGGCTCTCTGGGGCCAACGTCCTGACTTTC. This encodes CASSTGQGRLSGANVLTF. The chain uses TRBV7-9 and TRBJ2-6, with 10 bases fitting TRBD1. Trimming at V came to 5 bases and at J to 0 bases, leaving 7 bases not matched to a gene. Per the germline V gene, CDR1 is SEHNR and CDR2 is FQNEAQ (reference sequence). This CDR3 is built from 18 residues.

This clone was counted a single time. The chain employs TRBV7-9 and TRBJ2-1; D remains ambiguous. This CDR3 has 12 residues. Germline CDR1 is SEHNR and CDR2 is FQNEAQ (reference sequence). Trimming took 2 bases from V and 8 from J, leaving 7 bases between them. This CDR3 is CASSLWTDEQFF. DNA for the CDR3: TGTGCCAGCAGCTTATGGACCGATGAGCAGTTCTTC.

The gene calls are TRBV29-1 and TRBJ2-5, with 7 bases aligning to TRBD1. This CDR3 is 13 amino acids long. V was pared by 7 bases and J by 2 bases, with 7 bases of the junction left unmatched. Germline lookup yields CDR1 SQVTM and CDR2 ANQGSEA. CDR3 protein: CSGKTGPQETQYF. For the CDR3, the DNA is TGCAGCGGGAAGACAGGGCCTCAAGAGACCCAGTACTTC.

The rearrangement links TRBV29-1 to TRBJ1-2, with D possibly being TRBD1 (5 bases). Germline lookup yields CDR1 SQVTM and CDR2 ANQGSEA. The V end was cut by 6 bases, the J end by 1 base, with 9 bases between. The CDR3 is 12 amino acids. This chain's CDR3 is CSVHRYNYGYTF. In DNA, the CDR3 is TGCAGCGTCCACAGGTATAACTATGGCTACACCTTC. The full variable domain, in which reference TRBV29-1 and TRBJ1-2 provide the parts outside the CDR3, is SAVISQKPSRDICQRGTSLTIQCQVDSQVTMMFWYRQQPGQSLTLIATANQGSEATYESGFVIDKFPISRPNLTFSTLTVSNMSPEDSSIYLCSVHRYNYGYTFGSGTRLTVV.